These 30 T cell receptor beta chains originate from one sample sequenced in a study of cytomegalovirus exposure and HLA in healthy donors. PCR amplification relied on 60 Vbeta primers (plus 13 Jbeta primers). The protocol was immunoSEQ multiplex PCR, while the TCRdb copy is restricted to in-frame clones and leaves out a portion. The sample contains fewer than 150,000 clones, less than 80% of which appear only once. Sequenced material: PBMCs. Source of these receptors: a man aged 35 to 55 in good health and CMV-seropositive.

This chain connects TRBV7-2 to TRBJ2-3; D is perhaps TRBD2 (6 bases). Germline CDR1 reads SGHTA; CDR2 reads FQGNSA. This CDR3 has 15 residues. The V end lost 1 base, the J end lost 0 bases, and 8 bases lay between the germline ends. CDR3 DNA sequence: TGTGCCAGCAGCTTAGAGAGCGGGAGCACAGATACGCAGTATTTT. As protein: CASSLESGSTDTQYF.

The chain combines TRBV7-6 with TRBJ2-5; TRBD1 matches at 9 bases. The germline V gene encodes CDR1 SGHVS and CDR2 FNYEAQ. This CDR3 is 15 amino acids long. J gave up 3 bases and V 5 bases, and 7 bases lay outside the gene matches. DNA for the CDR3: TGTGCCAGCAGCCCCCGGACAGGGGTAAAAGAGACCCAGTACTTC. Translating gives CASSPRTGVKETQYF. Full variable domain (remainder filled in from reference TRBV7-6 and TRBJ2-5): GAGVSQSPRYKVTKRGQDVALRCDPISGHVSLYWYRQALGQGPEFLTYFNYEAQQDKSGLPNDRFSAERPEGSISTLTIQRTEQRDSAMYRCASSPRTGVKETQYFGPGTRLLVL.

This clone was counted once. The chain has TRBV5-6 and TRBJ2-1; 11 nucleotides agree with TRBD2. The CDR3 covers 15 residues. V was clipped by 5 bases and J by 5 bases; unmatched bases: 6. From germline, CDR1 is SGHDT and CDR2 YYEEEE. The CDR3 DNA follows: TGTGCCAGCAGTCACCTAGCGGGAGGAAACAATGAGCAGTTCTTC. Translated: CASSHLAGGNNEQFF. Based on the CDR3 plus reference TRBV5-6 and TRBJ2-1, the full variable domain is DAGVTQSPTHLIKTRGQQVTLRCSPKSGHDTVSWYQQALGQGPQFIFQYYEEEERQRGNFPDRFSGHQFPNYSSELNVNALLLGDSALYLCASSHLAGGNNEQFFGPGTRLTVL.

The chain joins TRBV19 to TRBJ2-2; D possibly corresponds to TRBD1 (6 bases). Germline loops: CDR1 LNHDA, CDR2 SQIVND (reference sequence). The CDR3 totals 18 residues. The ends were cut back, 5 bases at V and 2 bases at J, with 21 bases in the middle. The CDR3 spells CASSPDSPLSFNTGELFF. In DNA, the CDR3 is TGTGCCAGTAGTCCGGACAGCCCACTAAGCTTTAACACCGGGGAGCTGTTTTTT.

The chain has TRBV7-2 and TRBJ2-2, with D hard to call. Germline V gene data show CDR1 as SGHTA and CDR2 as FQGNSA. Trimming left V 7 bases short and J 3 bases short, with 15 bases between. This CDR3 is 15 amino acids long. Written as DNA, the CDR3 is TGTGCCAGCACCCCCTATCGGAGAGACACCGGGGAGCTGTTTTTT. Translating gives CASTPYRRDTGELFF. The entire variable domain, with the rest obtained from reference TRBV7-2 and TRBJ2-2, is as follows: GAGVSQSPSNKVTEKGKDVELRCDPISGHTALYWYRQSLGQGLEFLIYFQGNSAPDKSGLPSDRFSAERTGGSVSTLTIQRTQQEDSAVYLCASTPYRRDTGELFFGEGSRLTVL.

The chain joins TRBV5-4 to TRBJ1-5; D remains ambiguous. This CDR3 spans 14 amino acids. The V end was cut by 3 bases, the J end by 4 bases, with 11 bases between. Germline CDR1 SGHNT, CDR2 YYREEE (reference sequence). The CDR3 loop is CASSSFGNNQPQHF. The CDR3 nucleotides are TGTGCCAGCAGCTCCTTCGGGAATAATCAGCCCCAGCATTTT.

This rearrangement joins TRBV18 to TRBJ2-1, with 10 bases fitting TRBD1. Germline V gene data show CDR1 as KGHSH and CDR2 as LQKENI. The CDR3 length is 15 residues. The ends lost 6 bases at V and 4 bases at J; junction bases unmatched: 6. CDR3 DNA sequence: TGTGCCAGCTCCCACGGACAGGGGGGATACAATGAGCAGTTCTTC. It yields the protein CASSHGQGGYNEQFF.

This chain links TRBV5-1 with TRBJ2-7; tentative D call: TRBD1 (6 bases). Per the germline V gene, CDR1 is SGHRS and CDR2 is YFSETQ. The CDR3 loop spans 14 amino acids. V shed 0 bases and J shed 4 bases, with 11 bases lying between them. CDR3 loop: CASSLAGRGYEQYF. Here the CDR3 DNA reads TGCGCCAGCAGCTTGGCTGGCAGGGGTTACGAGCAGTACTTC.

This chain uses TRBV19 with TRBJ1-5, with TRBD1 matching 7 bases. V lost 5 bases, J lost 15 bases, and 10 bases stayed unmatched. The CDR3 sequence is 12 residues long. The germline V gene encodes CDR1 LNHDA and CDR2 SQIVND (reference sequence). The CDR3 nucleotides are TGTGCCAGTAGTCTTATACAGGGGACCTTGCATTTT. Protein: CASSLIQGTLHF.

This clone was seen more than once but under ten times. One junction end does not reproduce the germline sequence, and a read error may be involved. The rearrangement uses TRBV7-9 and TRBJ2-7, with D perhaps being TRBD1 or TRBD2 (8 bases each). CDR1 is SEHNR, CDR2 FQNEAQ, per germline (reference sequence). The CDR3 consists of 14 residues. This CDR3 is CSSSLAGQAYEQYF. In DNA form, the CDR3 reads TGTTCCAGCAGCTTAGCGGGACAGGCGTACGAGCAGTACTTC.

J is TRBJ1-2 and V is TRBV4-2, with D maybe TRBD1 (6 bases). CDR3 size: 15 residues. V shed 3 bases and J shed 4 bases, with 15 bases lying between them. CDR1 LGHNA and CDR2 YNFKEQ come from the germline V gene. CDR3 protein: CASSHEGGGRYGYTF. CDR3 coding DNA: TGTGCCAGCAGCCATGAGGGCGGGGGCCGCTATGGCTACACCTTC.

The chain employs TRBV30 and TRBJ1-2; D is unresolved. Germline V gene lookup returns CDR1 GTSNPN and CDR2 SVGIG (reference sequence). Trimming stripped 4 bases from V and 1 base from J, with 7 bases between. This CDR3 is 12 amino acids long. This CDR3 is CAWTGFNYGYTF. The CDR3 region has the DNA TGTGCCTGGACCGGGTTTAACTATGGCTACACCTTC.

This chain's CDR3 is CASSQTGPDTQYF. The CDR3 bases are TGTGCCAGCAGCCAAACAGGGCCAGATACGCAGTATTTT. The chain recombines TRBV11-2 with TRBJ2-3; the D gene is possibly TRBD1 (6 bases). Trimming shortened V by 5 bases and J by 4 bases, and 10 bases separated the two germline ends. This CDR3 contains 13 residues. Germline CDR1 reads SGHAT; CDR2 reads FQNNGV.

The chain couples TRBV7-8 to TRBJ1-4; D remains ambiguous. V was shortened by 2 bases and J by 8 bases, with 12 bases between the two germline ends. In germline, CDR1 is SGHVS, CDR2 FQNEAQ. The CDR3 length is 14 residues. In DNA, the CDR3 is TGTGCCAGCAGCTTACGAGCGATTGGGGAAAAACTGTTTTTT. Protein sequence: CASSLRAIGEKLFF.

The rearrangement uses TRBV7-9 and TRBJ1-4; TRBD1 might be the D (5 bases). Germline V gives CDR1 SEHNR, CDR2 FQNEAQ (reference sequence). CDR3 size: 14 residues. Trimming shortened V by 5 bases and J by 8 bases, and 15 bases separated the two germline ends. CDR3 nucleotides: TGTGCCAGCAGCATCAGGGTAGTAGGGGAAAAACTGTTTTTT. Translated, it gives CASSIRVVGEKLFF. The full variable domain, its missing parts supplied by reference TRBV7-9 and TRBJ1-4, is DTGVSQNPRHKITKRGQNVTFRCDPISEHNRLYWYRQTLGQGPEFLTYFQNEAQLEKSRLLSDRFSAERPKGSFSTLEIQRTEQGDSAMYLCASSIRVVGEKLFFGSGTQLSVL.

The chain couples TRBV19 to TRBJ2-1, with 9 nucleotides matching TRBD1. This CDR3 has 15 amino acids. V gave up 5 bases and J gave up 8 bases; unmatched junction bases: 10. Germline CDR1 reads LNHDA; CDR2 reads SQIVND (reference sequence). The CDR3 region is CASSYFRTGEYEQFF. DNA for the CDR3: TGTGCCAGTAGTTACTTTAGGACAGGGGAATATGAGCAGTTCTTC.

The chain links TRBV20-1 to TRBJ2-1; 8 bases are shared with TRBD1. V trimming: 5 bases; J trimming: 12 bases; junction bases outside the gene matches: 6. This CDR3 is 11 amino acids long. Germline V gene sequence: CDR1 DFQATT, CDR2 SNEGSKA (reference sequence). CDR3 nucleotide sequence: TGCAGTGCTCGCGACAGGGGTGGGCAGTTCTTC. It codes for CSARDRGGQFF.

This clone turned up a few times. The chain carries TRBV30 and TRBJ1-5, with 8 bases lining up with TRBD1. Germline-derived CDR1 and CDR2 are GTSNPN and SVGIG (reference sequence). CDR3 length equals 14 residues. Trimming took 5 bases from V and 7 from J; bases not matched to a gene: 10. As DNA, the CDR3 is TGTGCCTGGTCAGGACAGGGAGGGATGCAGCCCCAGCATTTT. Its translation is CAWSGQGGMQPQHF. The full variable domain, with the rest looked up from reference TRBV30 and TRBJ1-5, is SQTIHQWPATLVQPVGSPLSLECTVEGTSNPNLYWYRQAAGRGLQLLFYSVGIGQISSEVPQNLSASRPQDRQFILSSKKLLLSDSGFYLCAWSGQGGMQPQHFGDGTRLSIL.

The rearrangement joins TRBV27 to TRBJ1-1; TRBD1 might be the D (5 bases). The CDR3 totals 14 residues. CDR1 and CDR2 (germline): MNHEY, SMNVEV (reference sequence). The germline V and J ends were trimmed by 6 bases and 5 bases, with 16 bases remaining between them. CDR3 sequence (DNA): TGTGCCAGCAGACCCTGGGGGGGGGAGACTGAAGCTTTCTTT. It codes for CASRPWGGETEAFF.

This rearrangement joins TRBV2 to TRBJ1-1; D gene unclear. The CDR3 is 14 amino acids. CDR1 and CDR2 from the germline V gene are SNHLY and FYNNEI. The V end lost 1 base, the J end lost 0 bases, and 6 bases lay between the germline ends. Here the CDR3 reads CASSEEALNTEAFF. The CDR3 DNA is TGTGCCAGCAGTGAAGAAGCCCTGAACACTGAAGCTTTCTTT.

The rearrangement links TRBV4-2 to TRBJ2-3, with D possibly being TRBD1 (6 bases). Germline V gene lookup returns CDR1 LGHNA and CDR2 YNFKEQ. V was shortened by 0 bases and J by 3 bases, with 10 bases between the two germline ends. The CDR3 has 15 amino acids. The CDR3 bases are TGTGCCAGCAGCCAAGATTGGGGGCGGACAGATACGCAGTATTTT. It yields the protein CASSQDWGRTDTQYF.

In this sample, this clone turned up a few times. This sequence joins TRBV11-2 and TRBJ2-7; TRBD2 agrees at 7 bases. CDR1 is SGHAT and CDR2 is FQNNGV in the germline V gene. V shed 5 bases, J shed 7 bases, and the junction held 20 bases outside the gene matches. The CDR3 runs to 17 residues. The DNA of the CDR3 is TGTGCCAGCAGCCCCCATCACGGTGGGGAGGGCCGAGGGGAGCAGTACTTC. Its translation is CASSPHHGGEGRGEQYF.

CDR3 amino acids: CASSPRGWPGEEQYF. The CDR3, as DNA: TGCGCCAGCAGCCCCCGAGGGTGGCCGGGTGAGGAGCAGTACTTC. The chain joins TRBV5-1 to TRBJ2-7, with D possibly being TRBD2 (5 bases). Germline V lookup: CDR1 SGHRS, CDR2 YFSETQ. This CDR3 spans 15 amino acids. Trimming removed 4 bases at V and 7 bases at J, with 21 bases between.

The gene calls are TRBV27 and TRBJ1-1, with unresolved D. The germline V gene encodes CDR1 MNHEY and CDR2 SMNVEV (reference sequence). This CDR3 has 15 amino acids. V lost 6 bases and J lost 3, with 17 bases in between. CDR3 nucleotides: TGTGCCAGCAGCCACAACGCTGGGAGGGACACTGAAGCTTTCTTT. As protein: CASSHNAGRDTEAFF.

The chain has TRBV5-4 and TRBJ2-3; a possible D gene is TRBD2 (6 bases). CDR1 SGHNT and CDR2 YYREEE come from the germline V gene (reference sequence). The CDR3 length is 15 residues. Trimming took 4 bases from V and 7 from J, leaving 19 bases between them. CDR3 sequence (DNA): TGTGCCAGCAGCCCCCGGGGCGGGACCGGAAATACGCAGTATTTT. Translated, it gives CASSPRGGTGNTQYF.

This clone was picked up many times. Here the CDR3 DNA reads TGTGCCAGCAGCGTTTCGGGACTAGTAAATGAGCAGTTCTTC. Protein: CASSVSGLVNEQFF. This chain links TRBV7-9 with TRBJ2-1; TRBD2 aligns across 8 bases. This CDR3 region has 14 residues. V lost 5 bases to trimming and J lost 7 bases; unmatched junction nucleotides: 7. CDR1 is SEHNR and CDR2 is FQNEAQ in the germline V gene (reference sequence).

The V and J genes are TRBV2 and TRBJ2-1; the D gene is possibly TRBD2 (6 bases). Germline CDR1 SNHLY, CDR2 FYNNEI. V lost 6 bases to trimming and J lost 4 bases, with 16 bases between them. The CDR3 is 15 amino acids. This CDR3 is CASSLRGRTYNEQFF. DNA of the CDR3: TGTGCCAGCAGCCTCCGAGGGAGGACATACAATGAGCAGTTCTTC.

The chain is built from TRBV5-1 and TRBJ2-1; 10 bases map to TRBD2. V shed 2 bases, J shed 5 bases, and the junction held 7 bases outside the gene matches. This CDR3 spans 16 amino acids. Germline CDR1 and CDR2: SGHRS and YFSETQ. CDR3 DNA sequence: TGCGCCAGCAGCTTAAATCCGGGACTAGCGAACAATGAGCAGTTCTTC. Encoded protein: CASSLNPGLANNEQFF.

The V call is TRBV2, the J call TRBJ2-7; tentatively, D is TRBD2 (6 bases). This CDR3 is 13 amino acids long. V lost 10 bases and J lost 1, with 14 bases in between. Germline CDR1 and CDR2: SNHLY and FYNNEI. CDR3 loop: CATVGGFSYEQYF. CDR3 nucleotide sequence: TGTGCCACCGTGGGGGGATTTTCCTACGAGCAGTACTTC.

The chain has TRBV2 and TRBJ2-6, with D tentatively TRBD1 (6 bases). The CDR3 runs 20 residues. Germline V lookup: CDR1 SNHLY, CDR2 FYNNEI. Trimming removed 7 bases from V and 2 bases from J, with 27 bases in between. CDR3 bases: TGTGCCAGCACCAAGAGGGTCGTTAGGGACATGGAGACTGGGGCCAACGTCCTGACTTTC. The encoded protein is CASTKRVVRDMETGANVLTF.